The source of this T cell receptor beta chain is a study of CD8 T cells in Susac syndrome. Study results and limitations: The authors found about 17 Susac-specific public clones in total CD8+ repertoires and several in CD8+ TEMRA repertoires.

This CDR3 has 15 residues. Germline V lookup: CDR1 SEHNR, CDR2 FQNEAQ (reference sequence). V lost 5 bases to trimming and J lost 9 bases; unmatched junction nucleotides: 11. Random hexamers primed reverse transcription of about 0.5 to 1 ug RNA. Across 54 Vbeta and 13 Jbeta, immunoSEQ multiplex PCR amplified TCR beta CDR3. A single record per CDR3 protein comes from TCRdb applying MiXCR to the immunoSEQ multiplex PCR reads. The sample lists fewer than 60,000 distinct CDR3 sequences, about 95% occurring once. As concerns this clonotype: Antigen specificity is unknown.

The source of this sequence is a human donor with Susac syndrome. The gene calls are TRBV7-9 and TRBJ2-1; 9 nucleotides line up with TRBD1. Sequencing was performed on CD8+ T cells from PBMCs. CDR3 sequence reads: CASSPRDRDGLEQFF. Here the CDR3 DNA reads TGTGCCAGCAGCCCCCGGGACAGGGATGGGCTTGAGCAGTTCTTC.